This TCR beta chain was sequenced during a study of blood T cell repertoires in COVID-19. Across the whole study: Material from acute and convalescent COVID-19 was sourced from the United States, Italy and Spain.

The repertoire was sequenced with immunoSEQ multiplex PCR; TCRdb's copy has only in-frame clones and lacks some. The sample includes around 200,000 clones, 84% seen only once; the top ten take about 7%. Germline V gives CDR1 SGHAT, CDR2 FQNNGV. This CDR3 is built from 17 residues. The junction had 3 bases not matched to a gene; V was cut back by 1 base and J by 4 bases. Sequences were obtained from peripheral blood. This sequence originates from a human donor in a cohort sampled during active COVID-19. The rearrangement links TRBV11-2 to TRBJ2-1, with TRBD2 identical over 14 bases. The CDR3 nucleotides read TGTGCCAGCAGCTTAGGGACTAGCGGGGGGCCTTACAATGAGCAGTTCTTC. This sequence encodes CASSLGTSGGPYNEQFF.